Below are 15 T cell receptor beta chains sequenced from a single sample in a study of technical replicates of blood from a few donors. Profiled with immunoSEQ multiplex PCR; TCRdb holds only in-frame clones, not every one. The data contain 98,000 or so clones, around 95% of them singletons. Sample: T cells isolated from PBMCs. Source of these receptors: a human donor in good health.

DNA of the CDR3: TGTGCCAGCAGTCCAAGCGGGAGCTCCTACAATGAGCAGTTCTTC. Protein sequence: CASSPSGSSYNEQFF. The chain employs TRBV6-5 and TRBJ2-1, with TRBD2 identical over 8 bases. J lost 0 bases, V lost 5 bases, and 3 bases had no gene match. CDR3 length: 15 amino acids. Germline V gene lookup returns CDR1 MNHEY and CDR2 SVGAGI.

The rearrangement links TRBV6-6 to TRBJ1-2, with 7 nucleotides matching TRBD1. The CDR3 has 13 amino acids. From germline, CDR1 is MNHNY and CDR2 SVGAGI (reference sequence). V lost 6 bases to trimming and J lost 3 bases; unmatched junction nucleotides: 4. CDR3 bases: TGTGCCAGCAGCGAGGACAGGTACTATGGCTACACCTTC. The encoded protein is CASSEDRYYGYTF.

The chain joins TRBV27 to TRBJ1-1, with no clear D. V gave up 6 bases and J gave up 6 bases, with 20 bases separating them. This CDR3 is built from 15 residues. Germline CDR1 is MNHEY and CDR2 is SMNVEV (reference sequence). The CDR3 DNA is TGTGCCAGCAGCCCCTCTTCCGGGTTTGATGCTGAAGCTTTCTTT. As protein: CASSPSSGFDAEAFF.

The rearrangement joins TRBV2 to TRBJ2-5, with D possibly TRBD1 on 6 matching bases. This CDR3 is built from 14 residues. Germline CDR1 SNHLY, CDR2 FYNNEI. The ends were cut back, 10 bases at V and 4 bases at J, with 19 bases in the middle. CDR3 amino acids: CANLDSPRGETQYF. The CDR3 DNA sequence: TGTGCCAATTTGGACAGTCCACGGGGAGAGACCCAGTACTTC.

The table lists this clone with a count of one. The gene calls are TRBV18 and TRBJ2-3, with D uncertain. Germline V gene data show CDR1 as KGHSH and CDR2 as LQKENI. The CDR3 extends over 15 amino acids. The germline V and J ends were trimmed by 2 bases and 2 bases, with 11 bases remaining between them. The CDR3 sequence is CASSPSNQVTDTQYF. The CDR3 bases are TGTGCCAGCTCACCAAGTAATCAGGTCACAGATACGCAGTATTTT.

The chain carries TRBV30 and TRBJ2-5, with 8 nucleotides matching TRBD2. Trimming cost V 5 bases and J 3 bases; bases outside gene matches: 14. The CDR3 spans 16 residues. Germline assignment: CDR1 GTSNPN and CDR2 SVGIG (reference sequence). CDR3 region: CAWDKEEAGGKETQYF. The DNA of the CDR3 is TGTGCCTGGGATAAAGAGGAGGCGGGGGGTAAAGAGACCCAGTACTTC.

This clone appeared a single time. This chain connects TRBV7-9 to TRBJ2-3; TRBD2 aligns across 9 bases. This CDR3 has 15 amino acids. Germline V lookup: CDR1 SEHNR, CDR2 FQNEAQ (reference sequence). J lost 2 bases, V lost 4 bases, and 4 bases had no gene match. For the CDR3, the DNA is TGTGCCAGCAGCTCCCGGACTAGCGACACAGATACGCAGTATTTT. It translates to CASSSRTSDTDTQYF.

The V call is TRBV29-1, the J call TRBJ2-3; TRBD2 aligns across 15 bases. CDR1 SQVTM and CDR2 ANQGSEA come from the germline V gene. With V trimmed by 7 bases and J by 5 bases, 4 bases remained unmatched. The CDR3 is 14 residues long. CDR3: CSAGTSGRLDTQYF. The CDR3 bases are TGCAGCGCTGGGACTAGCGGGAGGTTAGATACGCAGTATTTT.

This clone was seen once. This rearrangement joins TRBV4-2 to TRBJ1-4; tentative D call: TRBD1 (6 bases). Germline-derived CDR1 and CDR2 are LGHNA and YNFKEQ. Trimming pared 0 bases from V and 7 bases from J, leaving 15 bases between. There are 16 residues in the CDR3. The CDR3 DNA reads TGTGCCAGCAGCCAAGAACTTTCACAGGGCCGTGAAAAACTGTTTTTT. It codes for CASSQELSQGREKLFF.

The chain combines TRBV19 with TRBJ2-1; 7 bases line up with TRBD2. The germline CDR1 and CDR2 sequences are LNHDA and SQIVND (reference sequence). The CDR3 has 13 amino acids. V was pared by 7 bases and J by 3 bases, with 3 bases of the junction left unmatched. The CDR3: CASMGTNYNEQFF. For the CDR3, the DNA is TGTGCCAGTATGGGGACTAACTACAATGAGCAGTTCTTC.

This clone was picked up one time. The CDR3 sequence is CASSDLGRRYEQYF. DNA for the CDR3: TGCGCCAGCAGCGACCTGGGGCGCCGCTACGAGCAGTACTTC. The chain couples TRBV5-1 to TRBJ2-7; tentative D call: TRBD1 (5 bases). The CDR3 is 14 residues long. Per germline, CDR1 SGHRS and CDR2 YFSETQ. Trimming cost V 4 bases and J 3 bases, with 14 bases left between them.

The chain has TRBV4-1 and TRBJ2-3, with D uncertain. Germline CDR1 is MGHRA and CDR2 is YSYEKL. V was cut by 2 bases and J by 1 base, with 7 bases left in between. The CDR3 loop spans 14 amino acids. The DNA of the CDR3 is TGCGCCAGCAGCCAAACGCGAGGCACAGATACGCAGTATTTT. Its translation: CASSQTRGTDTQYF.

The chain employs TRBV7-9 and TRBJ1-2; possibly TRBD1 for D (5 bases). This CDR3 contains 17 residues. The V gene lost 2 bases and the J gene lost 5 bases, with 21 bases spanning the gap. Germline values: CDR1 SEHNR, CDR2 FQNEAQ (reference sequence). CDR3 protein: CASSLRDDQGRYYGYTF. The DNA for the CDR3 is TGTGCCAGCAGCTTAAGGGATGACCAGGGAAGGTATTATGGCTACACCTTC. The full variable domain, in which reference TRBV7-9 and TRBJ1-2 provide the parts outside the CDR3, is DTGVSQNPRHKITKRGQNVTFRCDPISEHNRLYWYRQTLGQGPEFLTYFQNEAQLEKSRLLSDRFSAERPKGSFSTLEIQRTEQGDSAMYLCASSLRDDQGRYYGYTFGSGTRLTVV.

The rearrangement uses TRBV9 and TRBJ2-7, with 7 nucleotides matching TRBD2. This CDR3 is 15 amino acids long. Looked up from germline, CDR1 is SGDLS and CDR2 is YYNGEE. Trimming took 3 bases from V and 2 from J; bases not matched to a gene: 8. The CDR3 sequence is CASSESAGMAYEQYF. CDR3 DNA sequence: TGTGCCAGCAGCGAATCAGCGGGAATGGCCTACGAGCAGTACTTC.

The chain combines TRBV4-2 with TRBJ2-7; TRBD2 might be the D (5 bases). Trimming removed 8 bases at V and 5 bases at J, with 16 bases between. This CDR3 spans 13 amino acids. In germline, CDR1 is LGHNA, CDR2 YNFKEQ. The CDR3 nucleotides are TGTGCCAGCCGCAGCGGACCTCTCCACGAGCAGTACTTC. It specifies CASRSGPLHEQYF.